These T cell receptor beta chains were read from a single sample in a study of early T cells in non-severe SARS-CoV-2 infection. TCRdb reanalysed the 5' RACE reads using MiXCR and keeps one entry per CDR3 protein. The repertoire has roughly 110,000 distinct CDR3 sequences, over 8.5% of them found once; the top ten carry more than 6.5%. Material for sequencing was whole blood. The receptors were sampled from an adult who was a healthcare worker with PCR-confirmed SARS-CoV-2 infection or an uninfected control (not recorded which). Each CDR3 is given with its conserved first and last residue. D genes are given only for firm matches. The size field is filled for only some rows; it gives once, few, many or a size class.

V	J	size	D	CDR3	DNA
TRBV6-5	TRBJ1-2	.	.	CASRGLYGRANYGYTF	TGTGCCAGCAGGGGTTTGTATGGGAGAGCTAACTATGGCTACACCTTC
TRBV10-1	TRBJ2-1	many	.	CASSVSPSYNEQFF	TGCGCCAGCAGTGTATCCCCCTCCTACAATGAGCAGTTCTTC
TRBV5-1	TRBJ1-5	few	TRBD1	CASSHGPTGGGNQPQHF	TGCGCCAGCAGCCATGGCCCTACAGGGGGCGGCAATCAGCCCCAGCATTTT
TRBV12-3/TRBV12-4	TRBJ1-1	.	TRBD1	CASRGTGGITEAFF	TGTGCCAGCAGGGGGACAGGGGGCATAACTGAAGCTTTCTTT
TRBV28	TRBJ1-6	.	.	CASSQTFGSSPLHF	TGTGCCAGCAGTCAGACATTCGGCAGTTCACCCCTCCACTTT
TRBV6-5	TRBJ2-1	.	.	CASTNRRVQINEQFF	TGTGCCAGCACCAACCGGAGGGTACAGATCAATGAGCAGTTCTTC
TRBV12-3/TRBV12-4	TRBJ1-1	.	TRBD1	CASSLQGATAAFF	TGTGCCAGCAGTTTACAGGGGGCCACAGCAGCTTTCTTT
TRBV6-4	TRBJ2-3	few	.	CASSDPNTDTQYF	TGTGCCAGCAGTGACCCGAACACAGATACGCAGTATTTT
TRBV7-2	TRBJ2-7	.	.	CASSEYLSYEQYF	TGTGCCAGCAGCGAGTACTTATCCTACGAGCAGTACTTC
TRBV28	TRBJ2-7	many	TRBD2	CASSTRELSQAYEQYF	TGTGCCAGCAGCACGCGGGAGTTGAGTCAGGCCTACGAGCAGTACTTC
TRBV7-9	TRBJ1-2	many	.	CASSFLLTDYGYTF	TGTGCCAGCAGCTTCCTTTTGACAGACTATGGCTACACCTTC
TRBV12-3/TRBV12-4	TRBJ2-6	.	.	CASSTGANVLTF	TGTGCCAGCAGCACTGGGGCCAACGTCCTGACTTTC
TRBV5-6	TRBJ2-7	few	.	CASSPETGSYEQYF	TGTGCCAGCAGCCCGGAAACAGGTTCCTACGAGCAGTACTTC
TRBV6-1	TRBJ1-1	few	.	CASRIPSNTEAFF	TGTGCCAGCAGAATACCTTCGAACACTGAAGCTTTCTTT
TRBV4-1	TRBJ2-1	.	.	CASSQIGTNSYNEQFF	TGCGCCAGCAGCCAAATCGGGACCAACTCCTACAATGAGCAGTTCTTC
TRBV12-3/TRBV12-4	TRBJ2-7	many	TRBD2	CASRDTSGSTEQYF	TGTGCCAGCAGAGATACTAGCGGATCGACCGAGCAGTACTTC
TRBV14	TRBJ1-1	many	.	CASSQVPGNTEAFF	TGTGCCAGCAGCCAAGTACCAGGGAACACTGAAGCTTTCTTT
TRBV4-1	TRBJ2-7	few	TRBD1	CASSKSRDRATYEQYF	TGCGCCAGCAGCAAGAGCCGGGACAGGGCGACCTACGAGCAGTACTTC
TRBV7-9	TRBJ2-2	many	.	CASSLGGGLHTGELFF	TGTGCCAGCAGCTTAGGAGGAGGGCTTCACACCGGGGAGCTGTTTTTT
TRBV5-5	TRBJ2-1	.	TRBD2	CASSLSLGLAGTFGYEQFF	TGTGCCAGCAGCTTGTCGTTGGGACTAGCGGGAACATTCGGGTATGAGCAGTTCTTC
TRBV28	TRBJ2-7	many	.	CASSSPVGAGATYEQYF	TGTGCCAGCAGTTCGCCTGTGGGGGCAGGGGCTACCTACGAGCAGTACTTC
TRBV18	TRBJ2-5	many	.	CASSPPQGSKGQETQYF	TGTGCCAGCTCACCGCCACAGGGAAGTAAGGGTCAAGAGACCCAGTACTTC
TRBV6-2/TRBV6-3	TRBJ2-3	few	.	CASRKTVVGGTQYF	TGTGCCAGCAGGAAGACAGTTGTGGGAGGTACGCAGTATTTT
TRBV20-1	TRBJ2-1	.	TRBD1	CSAFPDRGRKNEQFF	TGCAGTGCTTTTCCCGACAGGGGGCGTAAGAATGAGCAGTTCTTC
TRBV18	TRBJ2-7	many	.	CASSPKGGAYEQYF	TGTGCCAGCTCACCTAAGGGGGGGGCCTACGAGCAGTACTTC
TRBV2	TRBJ2-3	.	.	CATQRGNQATDTQYF	TGTGCCACCCAAAGAGGGAACCAGGCCACAGATACGCAGTATTTT
TRBV20-1	TRBJ2-7	few	TRBD2	CSVSAGESEQYF	TGCAGTGTGTCAGCGGGAGAGAGCGAGCAGTACTTC
TRBV10-3	TRBJ2-2	many	TRBD2	CAITGTTSGELFF	TGTGCCATCACCGGGACTACGTCCGGGGAGCTGTTTTTT
TRBV6-2/TRBV6-3	TRBJ2-1	.	TRBD2	CAGSRTSGYNEQFF	TGTGCCGGGTCCCGGACTAGCGGATACAATGAGCAGTTCTTC
TRBV2	TRBJ2-7	many	.	CASSDGLVPSLYEQYF	TGTGCCAGCAGTGACGGTCTAGTCCCTTCCCTCTACGAGCAGTACTTC
TRBV14	TRBJ2-7	.	TRBD1	CASRRAGTGRHEQYF	TGTGCCAGCAGGCGAGCCGGGACAGGGAGGCACGAGCAGTACTTC
TRBV28	TRBJ2-7	.	TRBD2	CASRGQREGYEQYF	TGTGCCAGCAGGGGACAGCGGGAGGGCTACGAGCAGTACTTC
TRBV6-6	TRBJ1-4	few	.	CASSSTVSIEKLFF	TGTGCCAGCAGTTCGACAGTCTCTATCGAAAAACTGTTTTTT
TRBV18	TRBJ2-7	.	.	CASSPDSRRDYF	TGTGCCAGCTCACCAGATTCACGGAGGGATTACTTC
TRBV9	TRBJ2-7	.	.	CASNVGQGPTHEQYF	TGTGCCAGCAACGTGGGTCAGGGGCCCACCCACGAGCAGTACTTC
TRBV9	TRBJ2-3	.	.	CASSVQGTPSDTQYF	TGTGCCAGCAGCGTTCAGGGGACCCCGTCGGATACGCAGTATTTT
TRBV4-3	TRBJ2-2	many	.	CASSQDGGSTVNTGELFF	TGCGCCAGCAGCCAAGATGGGGGTTCGACAGTCAACACCGGGGAGCTGTTTTTT
TRBV6-2/TRBV6-3	TRBJ2-7	.	.	CASRLRGLAYEQYF	TGTGCCAGCAGATTACGGGGACTCGCCTACGAGCAGTACTTC
TRBV27	TRBJ2-6	many	TRBD1	CASSSETGYGANVLTF	TGTGCCAGCAGTTCAGAGACAGGGTACGGGGCCAACGTCCTGACTTTC
TRBV11-2	TRBJ2-7	few	TRBD1	CASRGPTGGREQYF	TGTGCCAGCCGGGGACCGACAGGGGGCCGCGAGCAGTACTTC
TRBV20-1	TRBJ2-3	few	.	CSALDSGVDTQYF	TGCAGTGCCCTGGACTCGGGAGTAGATACGCAGTATTTT
TRBV6-5	TRBJ2-7	many	TRBD2	CASTPGGSYEQYF	TGTGCCAGCACTCCGGGGGGTTCCTACGAGCAGTACTTC
TRBV20-1	TRBJ2-1	.	.	CSASHTPLLSNEQFF	TGCAGTGCTAGCCATACTCCTCTCTTATCCAATGAGCAGTTCTTC
TRBV18	TRBJ2-7	.	TRBD2	CASSALGGSEQYF	TGTGCCAGCTCTGCACTCGGGGGGAGCGAGCAGTACTTC
TRBV9	TRBJ2-7	.	.	CASSVAGTADEQYF	TGTGCCAGCAGCGTAGCCGGGACCGCTGACGAGCAGTACTTC
TRBV5-1	TRBJ1-1	.	TRBD1	CASSLERGRNTEAFF	TGCGCCAGCAGCTTGGAAAGGGGGCGGAACACTGAAGCTTTCTTT
TRBV7-6	TRBJ1-3	many	.	CASSLFGGESSGNTIYF	TGTGCCAGCAGCTTATTCGGTGGAGAGAGCTCTGGAAACACCATATATTTT
TRBV28	TRBJ1-1	many	.	CASSPPGRRAFF	TGTGCCAGCAGTCCCCCGGGACGCCGAGCTTTCTTT
TRBV20-1	TRBJ1-5	many	.	CSARSAVGGQPQHF	TGCAGTGCTAGATCCGCGGTAGGTGGTCAGCCCCAGCATTTT
TRBV10-1	TRBJ2-1	many	TRBD2	CASSQGGAGENEQFF	TGCGCCAGCAGCCAGGGCGGAGCGGGAGAAAATGAGCAGTTCTTC
TRBV29-1	TRBJ1-3	many	.	CSVESPGNTIYF	TGCAGCGTTGAAAGCCCGGGAAACACCATATATTTT
TRBV11-2	TRBJ2-1	.	TRBD2	CASSNSGSYNEQFF	TGTGCCAGCAGTAATAGCGGGTCCTACAATGAGCAGTTCTTC
TRBV27	TRBJ2-3	many	.	CASSSVPHTQYF	TGTGCCAGCAGTTCGGTTCCTCATACGCAGTATTTT
TRBV13	TRBJ2-1	many	.	CASSLGRLPLNEQFF	TGTGCCAGCAGTCTAGGTCGTTTGCCTCTCAATGAGCAGTTCTTC
TRBV6-6	TRBJ1-2	.	.	CASSQGANYGYTF	TGTGCCAGCAGCCAGGGCGCTAACTATGGCTACACCTTC